This is a list of T cell receptor beta chains from one sample in a study of shared clonotypes between healthy human individuals. The data were produced by immunoSEQ multiplex PCR, yet TCRdb's version contains in-frame clones alone and is incomplete. The table lists approximately 1.4 million clones, 95% to 99% of them singletons. Sequenced: naive CD4+ T cells sorted from blood. These receptors were taken from a man aged 25-45 years in good health. Each CDR3 is given with its conserved first and last residue. The D gene is left open where the match is weak. Clone sizes are given selectively: once, few, many, or a class where the clone is expanded.

d_call	v_call	j_call	clone_size	cdr3_nt	cdr3_aa
-	TRBV20-1	TRBJ2-7	-	TGCAGTGCAGGGAAGCCCTCCGAGCAGTACTTC	CSAGKPSEQYF
-	TRBV6-1	TRBJ1-1	-	TGTGCCAGCAACCGGCAGGGTTCGAACACTGAAGCTTTCTTT	CASNRQGSNTEAFF
-	TRBV27	TRBJ1-1	-	TGTGCCAGCAGACGGACCATAGATTCGAACACTGAAGCTTTCTTT	CASRRTIDSNTEAFF
-	TRBV5-6	TRBJ1-1	-	TGTGCCAGCAGCTTGGGGCACATGGGGACTGAAGCTTTCTTT	CASSLGHMGTEAFF
-	TRBV7-2	TRBJ1-2	-	TGTGCCAGCAGCTTAGGCGTCGGGGGCCACGGCAACACCTTC	CASSLGVGGHGNTF
-	TRBV9	TRBJ1-1	once	TGTGCCAGCAGCGTCCTCCCCGACGGACACACTGAAGCTTTCTTT	CASSVLPDGHTEAFF
TRBD2	TRBV7-3	TRBJ2-1	-	TGTGCCAGCAGCTTAACGGTTCCTAGCGGGAGTGTTAATGAGCAGTTCTTC	CASSLTVPSGSVNEQFF
-	TRBV5-6	TRBJ2-7	-	TGTGCCAGCAGCTTGGTGGCCTTCCCGCCGTACTACGAGCAGTACTTC	CASSLVAFPPYYEQYF
-	TRBV9	TRBJ2-7	-	TGTGCCAGCAGCGTAGCTGCGGGGGCCTCATTCTACGAGCAGTACTTC	CASSVAAGASFYEQYF
TRBD1	TRBV10-1	TRBJ2-1	-	TGCGCCAGCAGTGATGGGACAGGGAAAGGGCCCTACAATGAGCAGTTCTTC	CASSDGTGKGPYNEQFF
TRBD1	TRBV28	TRBJ2-1	-	TGTGCCAGCAGGGGGCAGGGGGCTGGCAATGAGCAGTTCTTC	CASRGQGAGNEQFF
TRBD2	TRBV11-3	TRBJ2-1	-	TGTGCCAGCAGCCTAGCGGGGGAATACAATGAGCAGTTCTTC	CASSLAGEYNEQFF
-	TRBV5-8	TRBJ2-2	-	TGTGCCAGCAGCCGGACCGGGGAGCTGTTTTTT	CASSRTGELFF
TRBD2	TRBV7-2	TRBJ2-7	-	TGTGCCAGCAGCTTAGCCTCAGCGGGAGGCCCCTACGAGCAGTACTTC	CASSLASAGGPYEQYF
-	TRBV28	TRBJ1-5	-	TGTGCCAGCAGTTTATCTCGGGGAGGTGTGGACAATCAGCCCCAGCATTTT	CASSLSRGGVDNQPQHF
TRBD1	TRBV27	TRBJ1-3	-	TGTGCCAGCAGTTATACAGGGGGCTCTGGAAACACCATATATTTT	CASSYTGGSGNTIYF
-	TRBV29-1	TRBJ2-7	-	TGCAGCGTCCACTCCGGATCCGAGCAGTACTTC	CSVHSGSEQYF
-	TRBV28	TRBJ1-5	-	TGTGCCAGCAGTTTTAGTAACAGGGACAATCAGCCCCAGCATTTT	CASSFSNRDNQPQHF
TRBD2	TRBV27	TRBJ2-7	-	TGTGCCAGCAGTCGCGGGACTAGCGGGAGCGGTGAGCAGTACTTC	CASSRGTSGSGEQYF
TRBD2	TRBV28	TRBJ2-7	-	TGTGCCAGCAGTTTGGGACTAGCCTACGAGCAGTACTTC	CASSLGLAYEQYF
-	TRBV28	TRBJ2-2	-	TGTGCCAGCCTAGGCGGGAACACCGGGGAGCTGTTTTTT	CASLGGNTGELFF
-	TRBV10-1	TRBJ2-1	-	TGCGCCAGCAGTGGGGTTAGCGGAGACGACAATGAGCAGTTCTTC	CASSGVSGDDNEQFF
TRBD1	TRBV18	TRBJ1-5	-	TGTGCCAGCACGACAGGGACTCAGCCCCAGCATTTT	CASTTGTQPQHF
TRBD1	TRBV19	TRBJ2-7	-	TGTGCCAGTAGTATGTGGGACAGGTCCTACGAGCAGTACTTC	CASSMWDRSYEQYF
-	TRBV6-5	TRBJ2-7	-	TGTGCCAGCAGTTCTCTACCGGGACCCGCGGCCTACGAGCAGTACTTC	CASSSLPGPAAYEQYF
TRBD2	TRBV5-5	TRBJ2-7	-	TGTGCCAGCAGGGAAGGACTAGCTGGCAACTACGAGCAGTACTTC	CASREGLAGNYEQYF
TRBD2	TRBV6-5	TRBJ2-1	once	TGTGCCAGCAGACCCGGACTAGCGGTTGAGCAGTTCTTC	CASRPGLAVEQFF
TRBD2	TRBV5-1	TRBJ2-1	-	TGCGCCAGCAGCTGGCCCCCTAGCGGGAGTCGGATGGGTAGCTCCTACAATGAGCAGTTCTTC	CASSWPPSGSRMGSSYNEQFF
-	TRBV5-4	TRBJ2-7	-	TGTGCCAGCAGCCAAGGGGACGGCCTCGAGCAGTACTTC	CASSQGDGLEQYF
TRBD2	TRBV7-2	TRBJ2-7	-	TGTGCCAGCACCGATCTTACGGGACTAGCGCTGTACTTC	CASTDLTGLALYF
TRBD2	TRBV5-1	TRBJ2-1	-	TGCGCCAGCAGCTTGCTAGCTAGCGGGAGGACCAATGAGCAGTTCTTC	CASSLLASGRTNEQFF
-	TRBV7-3	TRBJ1-2	-	TGTGCCAGCAGCCTAGGGCCCTATAGCGGCTACACCTTC	CASSLGPYSGYTF
TRBD1	TRBV5-1	TRBJ2-7	-	TGCGCCAGCAGCGTGACAGGGTTGGCCTCCTACGAGCAGTACTTC	CASSVTGLASYEQYF
-	TRBV5-1	TRBJ2-1	-	TGCGCCAGCAGCTTGTTCGGGATGAACAATGAGCAGTTCTTC	CASSLFGMNNEQFF
-	TRBV18	TRBJ1-2	-	TGTGCCAGCTCCTCGGGGCAAGGACGAGCCATTGGCGGTACCTTC	CASSSGQGRAIGGTF
-	TRBV6-6	TRBJ1-2	-	TGTGCCAGCAGTCTATCCGGGACGAACTATGGCTACACCTTC	CASSLSGTNYGYTF
TRBD2	TRBV5-5	TRBJ2-1	-	TGTGCCAGCAGCCTTTTAGCAGGACGGGCGGGAGCTTTTTACAATGAGCAGTTCTTC	CASSLLAGRAGAFYNEQFF
-	TRBV5-4	TRBJ1-1	once	TGTGCCAGCAGCGACAAACAACAGGGTGTGGGCACTGAAGCTTTCTTT	CASSDKQQGVGTEAFF
TRBD2	TRBV28	TRBJ2-7	-	TGTGCCAGCAGTTTAAGGCCTAGCGGGAGCCACGAGCAGTACTTC	CASSLRPSGSHEQYF
TRBD2	TRBV9	TRBJ2-7	-	TGTGCCAGCAGCTACAGCGGGGATTACGAGCAGTACTTC	CASSYSGDYEQYF
TRBD1	TRBV5-5	TRBJ2-7	-	TGTGCCAGCAGCTTGCACTATCTCGCAGGGGGCCGCTACGAGCAGTACTTC	CASSLHYLAGGRYEQYF
-	TRBV9	TRBJ2-3	-	TGTGCCAGCAGCCAGACAGTCCTTATCACAGATACGCAGTATTTT	CASSQTVLITDTQYF
TRBD1	TRBV7-7	TRBJ2-1	-	TGTGCTAGCAGCTACGGACAGGGTAATGATGAGCAGTTCTTC	CASSYGQGNDEQFF
TRBD2	TRBV2	TRBJ2-7	-	TGTGCCAGCAAGAACGGGACTACCTCCTACGAGCAGTACTTC	CASKNGTTSYEQYF
-	TRBV27	TRBJ2-7	-	TGTGCCAGCAGTTTATCAAGACAGTCCTACGAGCAGTACTTC	CASSLSRQSYEQYF
TRBD2	TRBV14	TRBJ2-1	-	TGTGCCAGCAGCCAGGCCCCGGGACTAGCGGGATACAATGAGCAGTTCTTC	CASSQAPGLAGYNEQFF
TRBD2	TRBV27	TRBJ2-5	-	TGTGCCAGCAGTTTCCGCGGGACTAGCGGAAAAGAGACCCAGTACTTC	CASSFRGTSGKETQYF
-	TRBV11-2	TRBJ2-3	-	TGTGCCAGCAGCTTAGAATCGCGGGACGGCCGCTTAGGCACAGATACGCAGTATTTT	CASSLESRDGRLGTDTQYF
TRBD2	TRBV19	TRBJ2-1	-	TGTGCCAGTAGTATTCTAGCGGGAGGACTATACAATGAGCAGTTCTTC	CASSILAGGLYNEQFF
-	TRBV12-5	TRBJ2-2	-	TGTGCTAGTGGTTTGTCTAACACCGGGGAGCTGTTTTTT	CASGLSNTGELFF
-	TRBV30	TRBJ2-5	-	TGTGCCTGGAGCGACGGGGTAACGGAGACCCAGTACTTC	CAWSDGVTETQYF
-	TRBV9	TRBJ2-1	-	TGTGCCAGCAGCGTAGGGGCTGGCGGTCGGACGAGGAATGAGCAGTTCTTC	CASSVGAGGRTRNEQFF
-	TRBV5-1	TRBJ2-1	-	TGCGCCAGCAGCCGGGGACAGGGACGGAAAGCGGGAGAGAATGAGCAGTTCTTC	CASSRGQGRKAGENEQFF
-	TRBV27	TRBJ1-2	-	TGTGCCAGCGGATTTCTCCGGAACTATGGCTACACCTTC	CASGFLRNYGYTF
-	TRBV27	TRBJ2-7	-	TGTGCCAGCAGAAGGGAGAATTGGTACTTC	CASRRENWYF
-	TRBV4-1	TRBJ1-5	-	TGCGCCAGCAGCCAAGAATGGGGGCCCAGCAATCAGCCCCAGCATTTT	CASSQEWGPSNQPQHF
-	TRBV29-1	TRBJ2-1	-	TGCAGCGTTGGGGACACAGAGAATGAGCAGTTCTTC	CSVGDTENEQFF